Presented here are 30 T cell receptor beta chains from one specimen sequenced in a study of T cell responses to AZD1222 COVID-19 vaccine (TCRdb year 2021). The library was built by means of the immunoSEQ multiplex PCR assay. Imported from immuneACCESS, the table was reduced by TCRdb to in-frame sequences with V and J called. These copies leave out some clones; in studies compared against another copy, an unresolved V gene accounts for under half, and the cause of the remainder is not known. The sample table lists 100,000 to 150,000 clones, approximately 94% of them with a count of one. Over 6.5% of the sample is taken by the ten largest. The time point label here, explained by the study, means: baseline before first vaccination. The input for sequencing was peripheral blood, taken on day 0 of AZD1222 vaccination. All receptors come from an adult in good health.

The genes are TRBV5-5 and TRBJ2-2, with D perhaps assigned TRBD1 or TRBD2 (5 bases each). Trimming pared 4 bases from V and 2 bases from J, leaving 15 bases between. The V gene's germline CDR1 is SGHKS and CDR2 YYEKEE (reference sequence). The CDR3 is 16 residues long. The CDR3 DNA reads TGTGCCAGCAGCCTGGTGGGGACCTACAACACCGGGGAGCTGTTTTTT. This gives the protein CASSLVGTYNTGELFF.

The chain joins TRBV5-1 to TRBJ1-2, with D possibly TRBD1 on 5 matching bases. V dropped 7 bases and J dropped 4 bases, with 17 bases sitting between them. The CDR3 loop spans 14 amino acids. CDR1 is SGHRS and CDR2 is YFSETQ in the germline V gene. The CDR3 is CASGDPGVGYGYTF. In nucleotides, the CDR3 is TGCGCCAGCGGGGACCCGGGGGTAGGCTATGGCTACACCTTC. Full variable domain (remainder filled in from reference TRBV5-1 and TRBJ1-2): KAGVTQTPRYLIKTRGQQVTLSCSPISGHRSVSWYQQTPGQGLQFLFEYFSETQRNKGNFPGRFSGRQFSNSRSEMNVSTLELGDSALYLCASGDPGVGYGYTFGSGTRLTVV.

The chain has TRBV12-2 and TRBJ2-3; the table's D call TRBD2 went unverified against the DNA. TRBV12-2 is recorded as a pseudogene. The CDR3 is made up of 17 amino acids. CDR3 sequence: CASRLGGPPNGTDTQYF. The DNA of the CDR3 is TGTGCAAGTCGCTTAGGAGGCCCCCCGAACGGGACAGATACGCAGTATTTT.

This clone has just one count. V gene TRBV4-3 combines with J gene TRBJ1-2; TRBD1 is a possible D gene (6 bases). The CDR3 contains 13 residues. Germline CDR1 reads LGHNA; CDR2 reads YSLEER. V was cut by 0 bases and J by 6 bases, with 8 bases left in between. The chain's CDR3 is CASSQDYRDGYTF. The CDR3 DNA reads as TGCGCCAGCAGCCAAGACTACAGGGATGGCTACACCTTC.

V gene TRBV28 combines with J gene TRBJ2-4; 7 bases fit TRBD2. The CDR3 is 16 amino acids. From germline, CDR1 is MDHEN and CDR2 SYDVKM. V lost 4 bases and J lost 8; bases outside the gene matches: 14. The CDR3 protein is CASSSFSVEGRDIQYF. CDR3 coding DNA: TGTGCCAGCAGTTCCTTCTCGGTAGAGGGGAGGGACATTCAGTACTTC.

CDR3 amino acids: CASIQYGRTEAFF. Here the CDR3 DNA reads TGTGCCAGCATCCAGTACGGGCGCACTGAAGCTTTCTTT. The chain recombines TRBV6-5 with TRBJ1-1; unclear D gene. Germline loops: CDR1 MNHEY, CDR2 SVGAGI. The CDR3 extends over 13 amino acids. V was pared by 7 bases and J by 4 bases, with 13 bases between.

V gene TRBV5-8 combines with J gene TRBJ2-7; D ambiguous. The ends were cut back, 0 bases at V and 5 bases at J, with 3 bases in the middle. Germline lookup yields CDR1 SGHTS and CDR2 YDEGEE. The length of the CDR3 is 11 residues. The CDR3 region is CASSLANEQYF. CDR3 nucleotide sequence: TGTGCCAGCAGCTTGGCGAACGAGCAGTACTTC.

The chain uses TRBV19 and TRBJ2-1; 8 nucleotides match TRBD2. The CDR3 has 16 residues. After removal of 6 bases from V and 5 bases from J, the junction contained 12 bases not matched to a gene. Germline V CDR1 and CDR2: LNHDA, SQIVND (reference sequence). The CDR3 bases are TGTGCCAGTAGACCCCTGGGCAGCGGGAGAGACAATGAGCAGTTCTTC. Translation gives CASRPLGSGRDNEQFF.

V usage is TRBV6-2 or TRBV6-3 and J usage is TRBJ1-3; TRBD1 agrees at 7 bases. The germline V gene encodes CDR1 MNHEY and CDR2 SVGEGT. The CDR3 sequence is 18 residues long. J lost 1 base, V lost 0 bases, and 9 bases had no gene match. Written as DNA, the CDR3 is TGTGCCAGCAGTTACTCGCCGGGACGGACAGGATCTGGAAACACCATATATTTT. Its protein is CASSYSPGRTGSGNTIYF.

This clone came up a few times. V gene TRBV28 combines with J gene TRBJ2-3; 9 nucleotides align to TRBD2. The ends lost 7 bases at V and 0 bases at J; junction bases unmatched: 8. This CDR3 region has 16 residues. Germline V gene data show CDR1 as MDHEN and CDR2 as SYDVKM. The CDR3 region is CASTWGGLASTDTQYF. In nucleotides, the CDR3 is TGTGCCAGCACCTGGGGGGGACTAGCTAGCACAGATACGCAGTATTTT.

The chain has TRBV25-1 and TRBJ1-4; D gene ambiguous. CDR1 and CDR2 (germline): MGHDK, SYGVNS. This CDR3 is built from 14 residues. V lost 2 bases and J lost 3, with 7 bases in between. The DNA of the CDR3 is TGTGCCAGCAGTGAACGCCAGCCTAATGAAAAACTGTTTTTT. Its translation: CASSERQPNEKLFF.

The chain uses TRBV7-9 and TRBJ2-2; 8 bases map to TRBD1. This CDR3 has 15 residues. The J segment lost 5 bases and the V segment lost 1 base, leaving 3 bases of the junction unmatched. Germline V CDR1 and CDR2: SEHNR, FQNEAQ (reference sequence). CDR3 DNA: TGTGCCAGCAGCTTAGGTCAGGGGGCGACCGGGGAGCTGTTTTTT. Protein sequence: CASSLGQGATGELFF.

CDR3 nucleotides: TGTGCCTCTAACACTCCGGGACAGGGGTTTTTGGCGGCGCAGTATTTT. Translated: CASNTPGQGFLAAQYF. The chain links TRBV19 to TRBJ2-3; 10 nucleotides match TRBD1. Germline V CDR1 and CDR2: LNHDA, SQIVND (reference sequence). The CDR3 contains 16 residues. V was clipped by 11 bases and J by 10 bases; unmatched bases: 21.

The V and J genes are TRBV9 and TRBJ2-3; TRBD2 agrees at 14 bases. Germline-derived CDR1 and CDR2 are SGDLS and YYNGEE. J gave up 6 bases and V 2 bases, and 5 bases lay outside the gene matches. This CDR3 comprises 16 residues. CDR3 protein: CASSVGTSGSGDTQYF. CDR3 nucleotide sequence: TGTGCCAGCAGCGTCGGGACTAGCGGGAGCGGGGATACGCAGTATTTT.

This clone has only one observation. This sequence joins TRBV4-3 and TRBJ1-1; D not certain. In germline, CDR1 is LGHNA, CDR2 YSLEER. The CDR3 is 15 amino acids. V shed 0 bases and J shed 0 bases, with 8 bases lying between them. The CDR3 nucleotides are TGCGCCAGCAGCCAAGAGTCAGGACTGAACACTGAAGCTTTCTTT. Protein: CASSQESGLNTEAFF.

The CDR3 protein is CASSRDLGYGYTF. The CDR3 DNA reads as TGTGCCAGCAGTCGGGACCTCGGCTATGGCTACACCTTC. The V and J genes are TRBV6-5 and TRBJ1-2; possibly TRBD1 for D (5 bases). Trimming left V 5 bases short and J 4 bases short, with 11 bases between. CDR1 is MNHEY and CDR2 is SVGAGI in the germline V gene. This CDR3 region has 13 residues.

The chain links TRBV18 to TRBJ1-1; TRBD1 matches at 8 bases. Germline CDR1 KGHSH, CDR2 LQKENI. Trimming took 6 bases from V and 0 from J; bases not matched to a gene: 12. The CDR3 runs 17 residues. CDR3 in DNA: TGTGCCAGCTCGCCCTCGACAGGGGACCTACTGAACACTGAAGCTTTCTTT. It specifies CASSPSTGDLLNTEAFF.

This clone was observed once. The J gene is TRBJ2-5, the V gene TRBV29-1; 8 bases are a match to TRBD1. The CDR3 is 13 residues long. The V segment lost 4 bases and the J segment 2 bases; nucleotides outside the gene matches: 3. The germline CDR1 and CDR2 sequences are SQVTM and ANQGSEA. The CDR3 sequence is CSVGTGQQETQYF. The CDR3 region has the DNA TGCAGCGTTGGGACAGGGCAACAAGAGACCCAGTACTTC.

A single count supports this clone. The rearrangement uses TRBV29-1 and TRBJ2-1; the D call may be TRBD1 or TRBD2 (5 bases each). There are 14 residues in the CDR3. Trimming took 4 bases from V and 2 from J, leaving 12 bases between them. Per the germline V gene, CDR1 is SQVTM and CDR2 is ANQGSEA. The CDR3 region is CSVAGQGAYNEQFF. The CDR3 DNA reads as TGCAGCGTTGCGGGGCAGGGCGCCTACAATGAGCAGTTCTTC.

V is TRBV30 and J is TRBJ2-3, with D possibly being TRBD1 (7 bases). The CDR3 is made up of 15 amino acids. Trimming pared 0 bases from V and 3 bases from J, leaving 13 bases between. Germline V gene sequence: CDR1 GTSNPN, CDR2 SVGIG (reference sequence). In DNA, the CDR3 is TGTGCCTGGAGTGTTCGGTCAGGGGGGACAGATACGCAGTATTTT. This translates into CAWSVRSGGTDTQYF.

Points on this clone: Other nucleotide sequences in the sample specify the same CDR3. The chain is built from TRBV5-1 and TRBJ2-7, with D uncertain. The length of the CDR3 is 12 residues. Germline assignment: CDR1 SGHRS and CDR2 YFSETQ. V was trimmed by 0 bases and J by 4 bases, leaving 5 bases between them. As DNA, the CDR3 is TGCGCCAGCAGCTTGGTTGGGTACGAGCAGTACTTC. Encoded protein: CASSLVGYEQYF.

The rearrangement joins TRBV7-2 to TRBJ2-3; 14 bases are a match to TRBD2. J was trimmed by 6 bases and V by 0 bases; bases with no gene match: 5. Germline CDR1 reads SGHTA; CDR2 reads FQGNSA. CDR3 size: 17 residues. CDR3 DNA sequence: TGTGCCAGCAGCTTAGCTCCGACTAGCGGGAGGGCTGATACGCAGTATTTT. Translation gives CASSLAPTSGRADTQYF.

This chain connects TRBV19 to TRBJ2-1; tentatively, D is TRBD2 (5 bases). This CDR3 has 13 amino acids. Germline V gene sequence: CDR1 LNHDA, CDR2 SQIVND (reference sequence). The V end was cut by 3 bases, the J end by 8 bases, with 11 bases between. CDR3 sequence reads: CASSIYGGDEQFF. The CDR3 DNA reads TGTGCCAGTAGTATTTACGGAGGCGATGAGCAGTTCTTC.

V and J are TRBV18 and TRBJ2-3, with D hard to call. This CDR3 has 11 residues. Trimming cost V 5 bases and J 2 bases, with 2 bases left between them. CDR1 is KGHSH and CDR2 is LQKENI in the germline V gene. The CDR3 sequence: CASSITDTQYF. CDR3 DNA sequence: TGTGCCAGCTCAATCACAGATACGCAGTATTTT.

CDR3 in DNA: TGTGCCAGCAGAGAGGGAACGAACACCGGGGAGCTGTTTTTT. The encoded protein is CASREGTNTGELFF. The chain is built from TRBV6-5 and TRBJ2-2; D perhaps matches TRBD2 (5 bases). This CDR3 is 14 amino acids long. CDR1 MNHEY and CDR2 SVGAGI come from the germline V gene. V lost 6 bases, J lost 0 bases, and 8 bases lay in between.

The J gene is TRBJ2-7, the V gene TRBV29-1; the D gene is possibly TRBD1 (6 bases). There are 14 residues in the CDR3. Looked up from germline, CDR1 is SQVTM and CDR2 is ANQGSEA. V was clipped by 6 bases and J by 3 bases, with 18 bases between them. CDR3 protein: CSVPRPGQNYEQYF. The CDR3, as DNA: TGCAGCGTCCCTAGGCCGGGACAAAACTACGAGCAGTACTTC.

The CDR3 spells CASSVYNEQFF. CDR3 DNA sequence: TGTGCCAGCAGCGTCTACAATGAGCAGTTCTTC. The V gene is TRBV14, the J gene TRBJ2-1; no firm D call. Germline V gene lookup returns CDR1 SGHDN and CDR2 FVKESK. The CDR3 is made up of 11 amino acids. Deletions cut 5 bases from V and 3 bases from J, with 2 bases between.

The chain joins TRBV2 to TRBJ2-1, with 8 bases lining up with TRBD1. The germline CDR1 and CDR2 sequences are SNHLY and FYNNEI. V dropped 1 base and J dropped 4; count of bases not matched to a gene: 9. CDR3 length: 17 residues. The CDR3 sequence: CASSEGFGTGGYNEQFF. Here the CDR3 DNA reads TGTGCCAGCAGTGAAGGGTTTGGGACAGGAGGTTACAATGAGCAGTTCTTC. The whole variable domain, filled in from reference TRBV2 and TRBJ2-1, reads EPEVTQTPSHQVTQMGQEVILRCVPISNHLYFYWYRQILGQKVEFLVSFYNNEISEKSEIFDDQFSVERPDGSNFTLKIRSTKLEDSAMYFCASSEGFGTGGYNEQFFGPGTRLTVL.

The chain links TRBV7-6 to TRBJ2-2; TRBD2 matches 11 bases. The CDR3 contains 16 residues. Trimming took 4 bases from V and 3 from J; bases not matched to a gene: 4. Germline V CDR1 and CDR2: SGHVS, FNYEAQ. Here the CDR3 reads CASSSGTSGYTGELFF. The CDR3 DNA reads as TGTGCCAGCAGCTCCGGGACTAGCGGATACACCGGGGAGCTGTTTTTT.

The chain joins TRBV2 to TRBJ2-7; 8 nucleotides match TRBD1. Germline CDR1 reads SNHLY; CDR2 reads FYNNEI. This CDR3 contains 12 residues. J gave up 6 bases and V 6 bases, and 4 bases lay outside the gene matches. CDR3 sequence reads: CASRDRALEQYF. CDR3 in DNA: TGTGCCAGCAGGGACAGGGCGCTCGAGCAGTACTTC.